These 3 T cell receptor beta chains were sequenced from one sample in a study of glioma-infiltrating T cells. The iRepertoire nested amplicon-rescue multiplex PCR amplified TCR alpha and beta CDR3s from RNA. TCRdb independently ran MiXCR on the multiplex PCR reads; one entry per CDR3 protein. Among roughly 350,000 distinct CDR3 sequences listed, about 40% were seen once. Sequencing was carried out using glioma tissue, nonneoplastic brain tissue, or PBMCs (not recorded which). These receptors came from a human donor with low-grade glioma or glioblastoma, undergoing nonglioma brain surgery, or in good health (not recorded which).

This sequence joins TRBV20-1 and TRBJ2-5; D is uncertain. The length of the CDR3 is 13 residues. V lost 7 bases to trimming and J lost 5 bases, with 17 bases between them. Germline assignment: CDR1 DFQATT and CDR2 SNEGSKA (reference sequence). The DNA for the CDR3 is TGCAGTGGTATATCTTCGGTGGCGGAGACCCAGTACTTC. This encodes CSGISSVAETQYF.

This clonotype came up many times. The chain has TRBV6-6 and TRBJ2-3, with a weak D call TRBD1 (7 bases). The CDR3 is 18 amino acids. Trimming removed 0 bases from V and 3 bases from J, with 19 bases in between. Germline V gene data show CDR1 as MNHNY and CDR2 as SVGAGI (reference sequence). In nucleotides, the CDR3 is TGTGCCAGCAGTTACTCCAGGGGGGTCCTCAGGAGTACAGATACGCAGTATTTT. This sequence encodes CASSYSRGVLRSTDTQYF.

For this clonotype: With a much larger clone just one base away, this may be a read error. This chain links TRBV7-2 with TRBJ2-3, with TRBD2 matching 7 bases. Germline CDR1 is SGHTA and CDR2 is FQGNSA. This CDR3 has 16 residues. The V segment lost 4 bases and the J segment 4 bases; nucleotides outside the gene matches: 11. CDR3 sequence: CASSSEVGLVADTQYF. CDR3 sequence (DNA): TGTGCCAGCAGCTCCGAAGTAGGACTAGTCGCAGATACGCAGTATTTT.